Below, one T cell receptor beta chain is given with its context. Its target is not known. This entry comes from a study of Ad26.COV2.S vaccination and SARS-CoV-2 variants. The overall study: Donor participated within the Ad26.COV2.S arm of the COV1001 trial. Whole-study findings and limits: Spike-specific TCR breadth in vaccine recipients exceeded that seen in placebo recipients. The breadth of spike-specific CD8+ and CD4+ T cell responses after vaccination was reportedly substantial.

Sequencing was performed with immunoSEQ multiplex PCR; in TCRdb, only in-frame clones are kept and a portion is missing. This sample carries around 400,000 clones, approximately 89% of them seen once, and the ten largest clones take approximately 1.9%. Treatment: roughly 18 received Ad26.COV2.S at low or high dose, single or two shots; about five received placebo; per-sample allocation not given. Material that was analyzed had been drawn on day 63 after the first vaccine or placebo injection. The germline V and J ends were trimmed by 3 bases and 3 bases, with 17 bases remaining between them. CDR3 length equals 15 residues. From germline, CDR1 is GTSNPN and CDR2 SVGIG (reference sequence).

This clonotype originated in a person between 18 and 59 years old who received the Ad26.COV2.S COVID-19 vaccine or a placebo. The input for sequencing was peripheral blood, taken in a trial of Ad26.COV2.S vaccine versus placebo. This chain joins TRBV30 and TRBJ1-1; D is possibly TRBD1 (6 bases). The CDR3 sequence: CAWSRDRRWDTEAFF. For the CDR3, the DNA is TGTGCCTGGAGCCGAGACAGGAGGTGGGACACTGAAGCTTTCTTT.